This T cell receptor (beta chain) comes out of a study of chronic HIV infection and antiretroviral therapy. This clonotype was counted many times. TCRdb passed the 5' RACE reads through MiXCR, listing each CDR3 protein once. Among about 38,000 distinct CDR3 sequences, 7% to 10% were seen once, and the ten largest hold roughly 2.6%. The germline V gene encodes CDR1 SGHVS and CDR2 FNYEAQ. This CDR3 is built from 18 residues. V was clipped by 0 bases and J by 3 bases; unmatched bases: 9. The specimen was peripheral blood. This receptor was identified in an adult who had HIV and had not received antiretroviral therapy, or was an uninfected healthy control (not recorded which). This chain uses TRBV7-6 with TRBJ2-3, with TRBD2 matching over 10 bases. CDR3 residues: CASSLAPRLAGLTDTQYF. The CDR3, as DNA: TGTGCCAGCAGCTTAGCCCCCAGACTAGCGGGCCTTACAGATACGCAGTATTTT.